This TCR beta chain was recorded in a study of brain T cells in children with intractable seizures. Study-level points and caveats: Patients' HCMV serostatus was unknown; virus specificity rests on CDR3 similarity alone. Absence of clones before surgery may stem from lower sequencing depth.

Sequencing was performed with immunoSEQ multiplex PCR; in TCRdb, only in-frame clones are kept and a portion is missing. The table includes over 20,000 clones, roughly 94% detected once. Pre-surgery treatment included at least one anti-epileptic drug. V was cut by 0 bases and J by 0 bases, with 5 bases left in between. Germline values: CDR1 SNHLY, CDR2 FYNNEI. CDR3 length: 14 amino acids. Concerning this clone: What it recognizes is unknown.

The rearrangement uses TRBV2 and TRBJ1-1; D gene unclear. The receptor was isolated from a boy aged 5-17 years with focal cortical dysplasia and intractable seizures. Here the sequenced sample was peripheral blood, taken at surgery. CDR3 DNA: TGTGCCAGCAGTGAAGCGTTGGTGAACACTGAAGCTTTCTTT. Its protein product is CASSEALVNTEAFF.